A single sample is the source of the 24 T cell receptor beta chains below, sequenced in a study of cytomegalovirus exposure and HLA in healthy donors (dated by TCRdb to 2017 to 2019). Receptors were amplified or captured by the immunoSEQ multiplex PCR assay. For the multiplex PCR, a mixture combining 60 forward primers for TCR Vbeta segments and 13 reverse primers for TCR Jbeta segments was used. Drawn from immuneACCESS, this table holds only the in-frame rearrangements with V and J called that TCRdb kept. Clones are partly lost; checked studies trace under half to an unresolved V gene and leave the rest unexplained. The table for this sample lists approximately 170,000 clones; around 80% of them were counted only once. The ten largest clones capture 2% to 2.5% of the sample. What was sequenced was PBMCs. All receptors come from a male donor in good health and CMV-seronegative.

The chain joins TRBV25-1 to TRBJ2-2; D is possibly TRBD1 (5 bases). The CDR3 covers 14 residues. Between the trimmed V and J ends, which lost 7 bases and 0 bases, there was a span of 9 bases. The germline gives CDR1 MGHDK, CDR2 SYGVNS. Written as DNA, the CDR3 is TGTGCCAGCAAAGGGGTCACGAACACCGGGGAGCTGTTTTTT. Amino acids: CASKGVTNTGELFF.

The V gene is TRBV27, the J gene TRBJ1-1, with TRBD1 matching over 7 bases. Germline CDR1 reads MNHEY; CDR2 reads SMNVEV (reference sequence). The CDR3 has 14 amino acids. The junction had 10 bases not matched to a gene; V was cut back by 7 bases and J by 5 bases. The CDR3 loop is CASNPYAGGTEAFF. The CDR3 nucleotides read TGTGCCAGCAATCCCTACGCAGGGGGAACTGAAGCTTTCTTT.

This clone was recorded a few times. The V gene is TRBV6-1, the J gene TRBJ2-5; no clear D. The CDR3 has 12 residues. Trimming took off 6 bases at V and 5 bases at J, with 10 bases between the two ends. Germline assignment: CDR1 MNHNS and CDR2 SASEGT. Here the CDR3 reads CASRPNGETQYF. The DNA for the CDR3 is TGTGCCAGCAGACCTAACGGGGAGACCCAGTACTTC.

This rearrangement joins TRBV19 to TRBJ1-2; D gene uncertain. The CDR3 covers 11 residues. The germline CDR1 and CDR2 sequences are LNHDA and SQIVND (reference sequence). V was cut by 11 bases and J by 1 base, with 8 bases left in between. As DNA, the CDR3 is TGTGCCGGGCGAAGTAACTATGGCTACACCTTC. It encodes CAGRSNYGYTF. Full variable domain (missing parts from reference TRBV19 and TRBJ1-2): DGGITQSPKYLFRKEGQNVTLSCEQNLNHDAMYWYRQDPGQGLRLIYYSQIVNDFQKGDIAEGYSVSREKKESFPLTVTSAQKNPTAFYLCAGRSNYGYTFGSGTRLTVV.

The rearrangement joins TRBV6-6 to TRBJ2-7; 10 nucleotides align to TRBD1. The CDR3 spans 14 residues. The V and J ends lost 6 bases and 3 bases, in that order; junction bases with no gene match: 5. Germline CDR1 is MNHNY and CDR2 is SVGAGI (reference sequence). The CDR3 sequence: CASRTTGGLYEQYF. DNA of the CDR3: TGTGCCAGCAGAACGACAGGGGGCCTCTACGAGCAGTACTTC.

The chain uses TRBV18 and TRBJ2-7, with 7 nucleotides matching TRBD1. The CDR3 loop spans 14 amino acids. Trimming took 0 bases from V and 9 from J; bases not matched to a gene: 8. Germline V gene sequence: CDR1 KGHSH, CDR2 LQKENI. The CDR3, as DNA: TGTGCCAGCTCACCACCGGTACAGGGGACCTCGCAGTACTTC. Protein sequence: CASSPPVQGTSQYF.

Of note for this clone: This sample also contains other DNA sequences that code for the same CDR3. CDR3 sequence (DNA): TGTGCCAGCAGTCTAGAGAGAGGGTCACCCCTCCACTTT. This gives the protein CASSLERGSPLHF. This rearrangement joins TRBV11-2 to TRBJ1-6; no reliable D call. This CDR3 is built from 13 residues. CDR1 is SGHAT, CDR2 FQNNGV, per germline. The V end was cut by 6 bases, the J end by 10 bases, with 13 bases between.

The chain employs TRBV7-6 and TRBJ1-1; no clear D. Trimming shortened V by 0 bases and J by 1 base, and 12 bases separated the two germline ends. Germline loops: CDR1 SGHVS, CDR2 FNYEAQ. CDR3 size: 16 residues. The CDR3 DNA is TGTGCCAGCAGCTTAGCGCGAAGTTTGAAGAACACTGAAGCTTTCTTT. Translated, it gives CASSLARSLKNTEAFF. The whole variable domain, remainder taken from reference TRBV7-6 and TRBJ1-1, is GAGVSQSPRYKVTKRGQDVALRCDPISGHVSLYWYRQALGQGPEFLTYFNYEAQQDKSGLPNDRFSAERPEGSISTLTIQRTEQRDSAMYRCASSLARSLKNTEAFFGQGTRLTVV.

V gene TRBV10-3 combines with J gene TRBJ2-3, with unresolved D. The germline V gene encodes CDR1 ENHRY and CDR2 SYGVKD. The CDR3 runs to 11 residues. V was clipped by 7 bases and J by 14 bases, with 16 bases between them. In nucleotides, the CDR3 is TGTGCCATCACAACTAAACCTTTGCGGTATTTT. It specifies CAITTKPLRYF.

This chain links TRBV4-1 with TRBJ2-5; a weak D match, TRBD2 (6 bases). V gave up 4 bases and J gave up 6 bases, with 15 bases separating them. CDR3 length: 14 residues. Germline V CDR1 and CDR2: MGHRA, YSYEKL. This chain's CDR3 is CASSREDFWKTQYF. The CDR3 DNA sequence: TGCGCCAGCAGCCGGGAGGATTTTTGGAAGACCCAGTACTTC.

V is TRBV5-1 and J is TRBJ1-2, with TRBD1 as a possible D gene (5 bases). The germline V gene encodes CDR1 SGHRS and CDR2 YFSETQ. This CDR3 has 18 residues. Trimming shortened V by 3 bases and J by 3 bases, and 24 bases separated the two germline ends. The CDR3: CASSYGSRRDGAHYGYTF. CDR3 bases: TGCGCCAGCAGCTATGGGTCCCGGAGGGACGGCGCACACTATGGCTACACCTTC.

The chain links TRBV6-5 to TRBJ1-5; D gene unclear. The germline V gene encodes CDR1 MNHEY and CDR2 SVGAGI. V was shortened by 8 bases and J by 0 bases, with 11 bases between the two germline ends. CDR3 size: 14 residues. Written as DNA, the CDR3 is TGTGCCAGCCACTCCAGGTTTAGCAATCAGCCCCAGCATTTT. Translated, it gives CASHSRFSNQPQHF.

The CDR3 here is CASSLRQSVGELFF. The DNA for the CDR3 is TGCGCCAGCAGCTTACGACAGAGTGTAGGGGAGCTGTTTTTT. The genes are TRBV5-1 and TRBJ2-2; D is perhaps TRBD1 (5 bases). Germline CDR1 and CDR2: SGHRS and YFSETQ. V lost 2 bases to trimming and J lost 8 bases, with 13 bases between them. CDR3 length equals 14 residues.

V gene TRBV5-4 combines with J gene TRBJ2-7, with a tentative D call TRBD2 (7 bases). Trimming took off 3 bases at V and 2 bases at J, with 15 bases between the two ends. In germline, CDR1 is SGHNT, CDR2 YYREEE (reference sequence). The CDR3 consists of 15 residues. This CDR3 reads CASSYRGAGAYEQYF. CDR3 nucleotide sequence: TGTGCCAGCAGCTACCGGGGGGCGGGGGCCTACGAGCAGTACTTC. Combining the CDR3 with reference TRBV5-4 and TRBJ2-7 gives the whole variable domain ETGVTQSPTHLIKTRGQQVTLRCSSQSGHNTVSWYQQALGQGPQFIFQYYREEENGRGNFPPRFSGLQFPNYSSELNVNALELDDSALYLCASSYRGAGAYEQYFGPGTRLTVT.

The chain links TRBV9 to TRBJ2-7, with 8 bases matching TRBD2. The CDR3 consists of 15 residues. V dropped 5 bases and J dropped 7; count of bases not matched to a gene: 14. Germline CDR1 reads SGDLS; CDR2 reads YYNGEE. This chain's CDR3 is CASSGTGLGEGEQYF. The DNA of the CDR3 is TGTGCCAGCAGTGGGACGGGACTAGGGGAAGGGGAGCAGTACTTC.

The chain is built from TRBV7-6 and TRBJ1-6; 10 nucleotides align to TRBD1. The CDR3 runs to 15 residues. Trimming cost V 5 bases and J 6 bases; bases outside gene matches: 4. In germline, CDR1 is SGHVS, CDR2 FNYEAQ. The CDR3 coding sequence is TGTGCCAGCAGCCGACAGGGGGCTGGTAATTCACCCCTCCACTTT. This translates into CASSRQGAGNSPLHF. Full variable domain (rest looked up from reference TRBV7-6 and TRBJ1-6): GAGVSQSPRYKVTKRGQDVALRCDPISGHVSLYWYRQALGQGPEFLTYFNYEAQQDKSGLPNDRFSAERPEGSISTLTIQRTEQRDSAMYRCASSRQGAGNSPLHFGNGTRLTVT.

This chain's CDR3 is CASSLGGSDYGYTF. DNA of the CDR3: TGCGCCAGCAGCTTGGGGGGCAGCGACTATGGCTACACCTTC. The J gene is TRBJ1-2, the V gene TRBV5-1; a possible D gene is TRBD1 (5 bases). The CDR3 extends over 14 amino acids. The germline CDR1 and CDR2 sequences are SGHRS and YFSETQ. The V gene lost 0 bases and the J gene lost 3 bases, with 9 bases spanning the gap.

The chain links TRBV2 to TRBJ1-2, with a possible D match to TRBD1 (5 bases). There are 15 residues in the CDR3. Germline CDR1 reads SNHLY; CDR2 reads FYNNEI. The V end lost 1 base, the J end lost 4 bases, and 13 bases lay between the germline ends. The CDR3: CASSEVRGGGYGYTF. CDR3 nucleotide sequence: TGTGCCAGCAGTGAAGTTAGGGGAGGTGGCTATGGCTACACCTTC. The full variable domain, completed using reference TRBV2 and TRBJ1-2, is EPEVTQTPSHQVTQMGQEVILRCVPISNHLYFYWYRQILGQKVEFLVSFYNNEISEKSEIFDDQFSVERPDGSNFTLKIRSTKLEDSAMYFCASSEVRGGGYGYTFGSGTRLTVV.

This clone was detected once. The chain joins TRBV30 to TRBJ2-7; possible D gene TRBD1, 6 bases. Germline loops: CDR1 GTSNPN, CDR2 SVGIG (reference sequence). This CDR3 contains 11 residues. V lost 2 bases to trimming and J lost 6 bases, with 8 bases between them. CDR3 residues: CAWSLGGEQYF. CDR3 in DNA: TGTGCCTGGAGTTTAGGGGGCGAGCAGTACTTC.

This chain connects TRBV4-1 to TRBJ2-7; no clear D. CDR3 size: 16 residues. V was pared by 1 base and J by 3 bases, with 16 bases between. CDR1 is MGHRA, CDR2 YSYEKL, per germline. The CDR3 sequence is CASSQVSLSTGYEQYF. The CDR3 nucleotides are TGCGCCAGCAGCCAAGTATCTCTAAGTACGGGCTACGAGCAGTACTTC.

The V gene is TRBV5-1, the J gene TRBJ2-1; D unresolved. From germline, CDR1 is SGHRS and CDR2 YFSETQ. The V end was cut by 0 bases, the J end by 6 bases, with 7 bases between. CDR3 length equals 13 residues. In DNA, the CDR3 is TGCGCCAGCAGCTTGGTATTTATCAATGAGCAGTTCTTC. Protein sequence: CASSLVFINEQFF.

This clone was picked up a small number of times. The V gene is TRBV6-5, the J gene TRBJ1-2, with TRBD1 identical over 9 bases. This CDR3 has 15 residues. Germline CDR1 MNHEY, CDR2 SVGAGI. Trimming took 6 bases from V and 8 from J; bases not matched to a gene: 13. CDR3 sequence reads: CASSRQKTGGYGYTF. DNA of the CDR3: TGTGCCAGCAGCCGACAAAAAACAGGGGGCTACGGCTACACCTTC.

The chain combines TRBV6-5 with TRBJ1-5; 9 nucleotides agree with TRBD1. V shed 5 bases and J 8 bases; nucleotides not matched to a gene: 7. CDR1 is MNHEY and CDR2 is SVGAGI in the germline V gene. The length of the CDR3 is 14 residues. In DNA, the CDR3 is TGTGCCAGCAGTGAACAGGGGGCGAGGGAGCCCCAGCATTTT. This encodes CASSEQGAREPQHF.

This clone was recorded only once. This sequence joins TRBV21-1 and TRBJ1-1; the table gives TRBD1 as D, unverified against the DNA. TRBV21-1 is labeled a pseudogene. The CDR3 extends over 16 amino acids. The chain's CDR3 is CASSLRTGTHGTEAFF. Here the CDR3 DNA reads TGTGCCAGCAGCTTGCGGACAGGGACCCATGGCACTGAAGCTTTCTTT.